The 2 T cell receptor beta chains listed next were all sequenced from one sample in a study of T cell responses to AZD1222 COVID-19 vaccine. The method was immunoSEQ multiplex PCR; TCRdb's version includes in-frame clones alone and lacks a portion of them. The sample shows 140,000 to 150,000 clones, around nine tenths of them seen only once. The material sequenced was peripheral blood, taken on day 0 of MenACWY control vaccination. Receptor source: an adult in good health.

This clone was seen only once. The chain joins TRBV9 to TRBJ2-1; D possibly corresponds to TRBD1 (6 bases). Germline V gene sequence: CDR1 SGDLS, CDR2 YYNGEE. This CDR3 has 17 amino acids. V was pared by 3 bases and J by 0 bases, with 16 bases between. The CDR3 here is CASSDPQGLYSYNEQFF. The CDR3 coding sequence is TGTGCCAGCAGCGACCCCCAGGGGCTCTACTCCTACAATGAGCAGTTCTTC.

The CDR3 reads CASSSNRGLGYGYTF. CDR3 nucleotides: TGTGCCAGCAGCTCGAACAGGGGATTAGGGTATGGCTACACCTTC. V usage is TRBV7-8 and J usage is TRBJ1-2, with 7 bases lining up with TRBD1. Germline assignment: CDR1 SGHVS and CDR2 FQNEAQ. Losses at the gene ends were 4 bases for V and 5 bases for J; bases not matched to a gene: 10. The CDR3 is made up of 15 amino acids.